These 15 T cell receptor beta chains were sequenced from one sample in a study of blood T cell repertoires in COVID-19. Repertoires were generated with immunoSEQ multiplex PCR, while TCRdb's copy carries only in-frame clones and drops some. This sample carries under 200,000 clones, over 60% of them seen once, and the ten largest clones take about 3.8%. Sequences were obtained from peripheral blood. These receptors all stem from a woman of 80 years or more with acute or convalescent COVID-19.

V usage is TRBV5-8 and J usage is TRBJ1-1, with a possible D match to TRBD1 (6 bases). This CDR3 spans 14 amino acids. Looked up from germline, CDR1 is SGHTS and CDR2 is YDEGEE. The V and J ends lost 5 bases and 3 bases respectively, with 14 bases between them. The CDR3 coding sequence is TGTGCCAGCAGGATCCCGCAGGGGTACACTGAAGCTTTCTTT. As protein: CASRIPQGYTEAFF.

The CDR3 spells CASSVDLGSPLHF. The CDR3 nucleotides are TGTGCCAGCAGCGTAGATCTCGGTTCACCCCTCCACTTT. This chain uses TRBV9 with TRBJ1-6; D is unresolved. Germline V gene sequence: CDR1 SGDLS, CDR2 YYNGEE. The V end was cut by 0 bases, the J end by 9 bases, with 7 bases between. This CDR3 has 13 amino acids.

The rearrangement joins TRBV6-5 to TRBJ1-2; the D gene is possibly TRBD1 (6 bases). V gave up 6 bases and J gave up 0 bases, with 11 bases separating them. The germline V gene has CDR1 MNHEY and CDR2 SVGAGI. This CDR3 is 14 amino acids long. This CDR3 is CASSKGHTNYGYTF. DNA of the CDR3: TGTGCCAGCAGCAAGGGACACACTAACTATGGCTACACCTTC.

The chain combines TRBV11-1 with TRBJ2-5; 8 nucleotides agree with TRBD2. The V gene end was trimmed by 0 bases and the J gene end by 3 bases; junction bases not matched to a gene: 6. CDR1 SGHAT and CDR2 FQDESV come from the germline V gene (reference sequence). This CDR3 has 16 residues. This chain's CDR3 is CASSLASGGREETQYF. CDR3 in DNA: TGTGCCAGCAGCTTAGCGAGCGGGGGCAGAGAAGAGACCCAGTACTTC.

CDR3 amino acids: CASSTRQVGSTEAFF. DNA for the CDR3: TGTGCCAGCAGCACTCGACAGGTAGGGAGCACTGAAGCTTTCTTT. The chain joins TRBV11-2 to TRBJ1-1, with D perhaps TRBD1 (6 bases). The CDR3 has 15 residues. V was trimmed by 5 bases and J by 4 bases, leaving 17 bases between them. Looked up from germline, CDR1 is SGHAT and CDR2 is FQNNGV.

The rearrangement uses TRBV7-2 and TRBJ2-1; 7 bases match TRBD1. The CDR3 runs to 13 residues. In germline, CDR1 is SGHTA, CDR2 FQGNSA. The ends lost 5 bases at V and 7 bases at J; junction bases unmatched: 5. The CDR3, as DNA: TGTGCCAGCAGCCTGAGCAGGGGGAATGAGCAGTTCTTC. Translated, it gives CASSLSRGNEQFF.

V gene TRBV12-5 combines with J gene TRBJ2-3, with 8 positions matching TRBD2. CDR1 and CDR2 (germline): LGHNT, FRNRAP. This CDR3 region has 18 residues. V lost 0 bases, J lost 0 bases, and 8 bases stayed unmatched. The CDR3 DNA reads as TGTGCTAGTGGTTTGGTACTAAGCGGGGGTCCTAGCACAGATACGCAGTATTTT. Its translation is CASGLVLSGGPSTDTQYF.

The genes are TRBV28 and TRBJ2-4; unclear D gene. The CDR3 has 15 residues. The germline V gene encodes CDR1 MDHEN and CDR2 SYDVKM. The V and J ends lost 1 base and 1 base respectively, with 8 bases between them. CDR3 sequence reads: CASSLSEWAKNIQYF. CDR3 nucleotide sequence: TGTGCCAGCAGTTTATCGGAGTGGGCCAAAAACATTCAGTACTTC.

The DNA for the CDR3 is TGCGCCAGCAGCCAAGGAACTAGCGGGGGGTCCGGGGAGCTGTTTTTT. Its protein is CASSQGTSGGSGELFF. This sequence joins TRBV4-3 and TRBJ2-2; 12 positions agree with TRBD2. V dropped 1 base and J dropped 6; count of bases not matched to a gene: 3. From germline, CDR1 is LGHNA and CDR2 YSLEER. The CDR3 sequence is 16 residues long.

The genes are TRBV19 and TRBJ2-2, with 10 bases fitting TRBD2. Trimming cost V 4 bases and J 0 bases; bases outside gene matches: 2. The CDR3 runs 16 residues. Germline loops: CDR1 LNHDA, CDR2 SQIVND (reference sequence). The CDR3 region is CASSTGLAANTGELFF. CDR3 DNA sequence: TGTGCCAGTAGTACCGGACTAGCGGCGAACACCGGGGAGCTGTTTTTT.

The chain carries TRBV2 and TRBJ1-5; no clear D. With 8 bases removed from V and 3 bases from J, the gap between germline ends came to 11 bases. From germline, CDR1 is SNHLY and CDR2 FYNNEI. This CDR3 is 13 amino acids long. CDR3 protein: CASGSLNNQPQHF. CDR3 nucleotide sequence: TGTGCCAGCGGGAGCCTTAACAATCAGCCCCAGCATTTT.

The genes are TRBV10-3 and TRBJ2-5, with 15 bases aligning to TRBD2. V shed 4 bases, J shed 4 bases, and the junction held 1 base outside the gene matches. CDR3 length: 15 residues. Germline CDR1 ENHRY, CDR2 SYGVKD. The CDR3 DNA sequence: TGTGCCATCAGTGTGGGACTAGCGGGGGGAGAGACCCAGTACTTC. Translating gives CAISVGLAGGETQYF.

CDR3 loop: CASSSGQNTEAFF. The CDR3 region has the DNA TGTGCCAGCTCGTCGGGACAGAACACTGAAGCTTTCTTT. The genes are TRBV18 and TRBJ1-1, with D perhaps TRBD1 (6 bases). There are 13 residues in the CDR3. Between the trimmed V and J ends, which lost 6 bases and 1 base, there was a span of 9 bases. Germline lookup yields CDR1 KGHSH and CDR2 LQKENI.

This clone has only one observation. V and J are TRBV5-1 and TRBJ2-7; D might be TRBD1 (5 bases). V gave up 1 base and J gave up 6 bases, with 14 bases separating them. CDR3 length: 14 amino acids. The germline gives CDR1 SGHRS, CDR2 YFSETQ. The CDR3 protein is CASSLQGSPSEQYF. The CDR3 region has the DNA TGCGCCAGCAGCTTGCAGGGTAGTCCCTCCGAGCAGTACTTC.

This chain joins TRBV29-1 and TRBJ1-1; TRBD1 is a possible D gene (6 bases). The CDR3 has 13 amino acids. Germline V CDR1 and CDR2: SQVTM, ANQGSEA. Trimming left V 6 bases short and J 2 bases short, with 13 bases between. CDR3 sequence (DNA): TGCAGCGTCATGGACAGCTTCAACACTGAAGCTTTCTTT. This gives the protein CSVMDSFNTEAFF.